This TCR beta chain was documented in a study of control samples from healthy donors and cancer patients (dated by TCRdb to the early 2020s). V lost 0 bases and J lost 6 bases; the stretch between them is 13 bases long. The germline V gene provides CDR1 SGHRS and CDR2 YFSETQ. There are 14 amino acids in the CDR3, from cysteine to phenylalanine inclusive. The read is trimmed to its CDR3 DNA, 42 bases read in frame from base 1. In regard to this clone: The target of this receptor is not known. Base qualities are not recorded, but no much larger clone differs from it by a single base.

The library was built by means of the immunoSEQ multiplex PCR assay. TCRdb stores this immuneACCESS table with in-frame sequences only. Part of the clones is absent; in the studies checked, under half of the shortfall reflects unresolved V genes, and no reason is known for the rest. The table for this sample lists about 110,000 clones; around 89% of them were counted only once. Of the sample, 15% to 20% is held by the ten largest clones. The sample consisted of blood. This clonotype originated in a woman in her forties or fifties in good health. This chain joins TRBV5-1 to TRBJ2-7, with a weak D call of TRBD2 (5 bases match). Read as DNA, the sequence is TGCGCCAGCAGCTTGGTTCCGGGATTAGGCGAGCAGTACTTC. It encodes CASSLVPGLGEQYF.